One and the same sample provided the 9 T cell receptor beta chains below, sequenced in a study of shared clonotypes between healthy human individuals. Measured with immunoSEQ multiplex PCR; TCRdb has only the in-frame clones, and not every one. The table has approximately 2.5 million clones, over 85% seen once. The material sequenced was naive CD4+ T cells from PBMCs. Sample subset: CD45RA+ positively selected. The source is a man between 18 and 35 years old in good health. Some clones in this sample may be carry-over from other donors' samples.

V and J are TRBV5-1 and TRBJ2-1; the D gene is possibly TRBD1 (6 bases). Per the germline V gene, CDR1 is SGHRS and CDR2 is YFSETQ. CDR3 length: 14 amino acids. With 0 bases removed from V and 8 bases from J, the gap between germline ends came to 12 bases. The CDR3 nucleotides read TGCGCCAGCAGCTTGGGGGACACCCTCCATGAGCAGTTCTTC. Protein: CASSLGDTLHEQFF.

This clone was seen just once. V and J are TRBV27 and TRBJ1-6; D possibly corresponds to TRBD1 (5 bases). The germline gives CDR1 MNHEY, CDR2 SMNVEV (reference sequence). Trimming pared 8 bases from V and 8 bases from J, leaving 19 bases between. CDR3 length equals 15 residues. The CDR3 bases are TGTGCCAGCGGATGGGGGGGGGTTAAGGATTCACCCCTCCACTTT. Translating gives CASGWGGVKDSPLHF.

This clone was seen just once. In the same sample, other DNA sequences code for this CDR3. This chain joins TRBV19 and TRBJ2-7; TRBD2 aligns across 10 bases. J gave up 4 bases and V 1 base, and 4 bases lay outside the gene matches. Germline CDR1 and CDR2: LNHDA and SQIVND (reference sequence). The CDR3 has 15 residues. CDR3 sequence (DNA): TGTGCCAGTAGTATAGCACTAGCGGGGACGTACGAGCAGTACTTC. The encoded protein is CASSIALAGTYEQYF.

This chain uses TRBV7-2 with TRBJ2-1, with 11 bases that match TRBD2. Germline values: CDR1 SGHTA, CDR2 FQGNSA. With V trimmed by 4 bases and J by 8 bases, 10 bases remained unmatched. This CDR3 has 16 amino acids. The DNA of the CDR3 is TGTGCCAGCAGCTCCGGACTAGCGGGCTATGGCTATGAGCAGTTCTTC. This gives the protein CASSSGLAGYGYEQFF.

The rearrangement links TRBV28 to TRBJ2-1; D is perhaps TRBD2 (5 bases). CDR3 size: 13 residues. CDR1 and CDR2 (germline): MDHEN, SYDVKM. With 2 bases removed from V and 7 bases from J, the gap between germline ends came to 9 bases. Written as DNA, the CDR3 is TGTGCCAGCAGTTTAGAGGAGGCTAATGAGCAGTTCTTC. Its translation is CASSLEEANEQFF. Based on the CDR3 plus reference TRBV28 and TRBJ2-1, the full variable domain is DVKVTQSSRYLVKRTGEKVFLECVQDMDHENMFWYRQDPGLGLRLIYFSYDVKMKEKGDIPEGYSVSREKKERFSLILESASTNQTSMYLCASSLEEANEQFFGPGTRLTVL.

On this clone itself: A read error may produce the germline difference seen at one junction end. The rearrangement joins TRBV28 to TRBJ2-3; 11 bases align to TRBD2. Germline V gene lookup returns CDR1 MDHEN and CDR2 SYDVKM. The CDR3 length is 18 residues. Here the CDR3 reads CASSLPQRLAGWKDTQYF. CDR3 nucleotides: TGTGCCAGCAGTTTACCCCAAAGACTAGCGGGATGGAAAGATACACAGTATTTT.

The chain has TRBV5-1 and TRBJ2-5; 8 bases match TRBD1. Germline V CDR1 and CDR2: SGHRS, YFSETQ. The CDR3 is 15 amino acids. The V gene end was trimmed by 0 bases and the J gene end by 4 bases; junction bases not matched to a gene: 5. DNA of the CDR3: TGCGCCAGCAGCTTGGGAAGGACAGGGCGAGAGACCCAGTACTTC. This gives the protein CASSLGRTGRETQYF.

CDR3: CASSEQGPPKEQYF. The DNA of the CDR3 is TGTGCCAGCAGTGAGCAGGGACCCCCTAAAGAGCAGTACTTC. The gene calls are TRBV6-1 and TRBJ2-7; D assignment may be TRBD1 or TRBD2 (5 bases each). The CDR3 has 14 amino acids. Between the trimmed V and J ends, which lost 3 bases and 7 bases, there was a span of 16 bases. Germline CDR1 is MNHNS and CDR2 is SASEGT.

The gene calls are TRBV7-2 and TRBJ1-4; a weak D match, TRBD1 (6 bases). The CDR3 is made up of 15 amino acids. Germline assignment: CDR1 SGHTA and CDR2 FQGNSA. V lost 5 bases and J lost 8, with 18 bases in between. Here the CDR3 DNA reads TGTGCCAGCAGCCCCCGGGGGCCCACCGGGGAAAAACTGTTTTTT. Its protein product is CASSPRGPTGEKLFF.